This record looks at one TCR beta chain sequence and its context. Its antigen is not known. Other nucleotide sequences in the sample specify the same CDR3. The CDR3 spans 14 residues. Germline V gives CDR1 GTSNPN, CDR2 SVGIG (reference sequence). V shed 3 bases and J 2 bases; nucleotides not matched to a gene: 1. The source of the sample is a study of cytomegalovirus exposure and HLA in healthy donors. Study summary: Researchers found that approximately 85% of 398 genotyped donors fell within the Caucasian-associated ancestry cluster.

Broader study findings: As was reported, the HLA-A and HLA-B alleles of most subjects were accurately predicted from TCR beta sequences. Clonal expansion, a later analysis showed, was greater in HLA-associated TCR beta chains than in equally common others. Investigators reported 164 TCR beta chains as tied to cytomegalovirus.

The PCR used 60 Vbeta and 13 Jbeta primers. The protocol was immunoSEQ multiplex PCR, while the TCRdb copy is restricted to in-frame clones and leaves out a portion. The repertoire holds about 160,000 clones, with over 65% as singletons. This chain joins TRBV30 and TRBJ1-5, with 10 nucleotides matching TRBD1. This receptor was taken from a man aged 35 to 55 in good health and CMV-seropositive. Sequenced sample: PBMCs. CDR3 protein: CAWRGQGGNQPQHF. The CDR3 DNA follows: TGTGCCTGGAGAGGACAGGGGGGCAATCAGCCCCAGCATTTT.